The present entry profiles one T cell receptor beta chain with its context. The sample comes from a study of blood T cell repertoires in COVID-19. Study details: Acute and convalescent COVID-19 samples came from the United States, Italy and Spain. PBMCs, B-cell-depleted T cells, or T cells were the source of the cDNA or gDNA that made up the material.

Original processing methods: Amplified reference gene primers provided the basis for estimating nucleated cell counts. The data were produced by immunoSEQ multiplex PCR, yet TCRdb's version contains in-frame clones alone and is incomplete. V, J and clone size were drawn from that table, and D and trimming were deduced from the DNA. This table holds a few hundred thousand clones, 80% to 85% found once. Followed longitudinally, the Seattle patients had been enrolled during active infection. The TCR comes from a woman aged 80 or older with COVID-19, enrolled during active disease. The sequenced sample was peripheral blood.

This CDR3 is CASSPSFGVTEAFF. DNA for the CDR3: TGTGCCAGCAGTCCCAGCTTCGGAGTCACTGAAGCTTTCTTT. V and J are TRBV3-1 (or the pseudogene TRBV3-2) and TRBJ1-1; D remains ambiguous. CDR1 LGHDT and CDR2 YNNKEL come from the germline V gene (reference sequence). Trimming removed 6 bases from V and 4 bases from J, with 15 bases in between. This CDR3 is 14 amino acids long.